The next 13 T cell receptor beta chains were all read from a single sample in a study of human CD8 memory T cell subsets. TPEX cells, early memory CD8+ T cells with exhausted-like traits, were CCR7+ PD-1+ TIGIT+. By UMI-labeled 5' RACE, the TCR beta libraries were made. No DNA is given; TCRdb re-called the 5' RACE reads and lists each CDR3 protein once. This sample contains about 6,900 distinct CDR3 sequences. Material: CD8+ T cells from PBMCs. These receptors all stem from a human donor in good health.

This chain links TRBV5-4 with TRBJ2-5; TCRdb indicates TRBD1, and absent DNA this call remains unverified. This CDR3 has 15 residues. Germline V gene data show CDR1 as SGHNT and CDR2 as YYREEE (reference sequence). This CDR3 is CASSYGTGSQETQYF.

By frequency, this clonotype registers medium-sized. The chain is built from TRBV7-8 and TRBJ2-4; no DNA is available, so the TRBD1 call from TCRdb remains unchecked. The CDR3 runs to 15 residues. CDR1 is SGHVS and CDR2 is FQNEAQ in the germline V gene. CDR3: CASSPRGTRKNIQYF.

The chain recombines TRBV19 with TRBJ2-2; the TCRdb D gene call, TRBD1, has no DNA to confirm it. Germline CDR1 and CDR2: LNHDA and SQIVND (reference sequence). The length of the CDR3 is 16 residues. This CDR3 reads CASSIRAGQNTGELFF.

This rearrangement joins TRBV12-3 or TRBV12-4 to TRBJ2-5; TCRdb designates TRBD1, a call that cannot be tested without DNA. This CDR3 is 13 amino acids long. CDR3 sequence: CASNTGGAETQYF.

The chain employs TRBV10-1 and TRBJ2-3; as DNA is missing, the TRBD2 call by TCRdb cannot be tested. The germline gives CDR1 WNHNN, CDR2 SYGVQD (reference sequence). The CDR3 has 16 residues. The CDR3 loop is CASSESVAGGTDTQYF.

Judged by frequency, this clonotype is medium-sized. The chain carries TRBV27 and TRBJ1-5. The CDR3 loop spans 15 amino acids. Germline V CDR1 and CDR2: MNHEY, SMNVEV (reference sequence). CDR3 amino acids: CASSVWAADNQPQHF.

The gene calls are TRBV5-6 and TRBJ2-2; TCRdb lists TRBD2, though no DNA is available to test this call. CDR1 is SGHDT, CDR2 YYEEEE, per germline. CDR3 length equals 14 residues. The CDR3 spells CASSLGMATGELFF.

This clonotype is classed as medium-sized by frequency. This sequence joins TRBV10-2 and TRBJ2-7; TCRdb reports TRBD1, a call that lacks DNA to check it against. The CDR3 contains 15 residues. Germline loops: CDR1 WSHSY, CDR2 SAAADI. CDR3 loop: CASSDPGQGVYEQYF.

V gene TRBV20-1 combines with J gene TRBJ2-2; TCRdb's assignment of TRBD1 cannot be checked, as there is no DNA. Looked up from germline, CDR1 is DFQATT and CDR2 is SNEGSKA (reference sequence). The CDR3 extends over 15 amino acids. CDR3 loop: CSARETTGNTGELFF.

V usage is TRBV2 and J usage is TRBJ2-7. The germline V gene encodes CDR1 SNHLY and CDR2 FYNNEI. This CDR3 spans 14 amino acids. CDR3 in amino acids: CASSDRRDPYEQYF.

The chain joins TRBV11-2 to TRBJ2-7; TCRdb calls TRBD1, which cannot be checked without DNA. The CDR3 runs to 15 residues. CDR1 is SGHAT and CDR2 is FQNNGV in the germline V gene. This CDR3 is CASSLAGTGFWEQYF.

The chain is built from TRBV18 and TRBJ1-2. This CDR3 is 13 amino acids long. Looked up from germline, CDR1 is KGHSH and CDR2 is LQKENI. CDR3 region: CASSPPDSAGYTF.

This clonotype ranks as medium-sized (0.01 to 0.1%) in terms of frequency. V is TRBV4-1 and J is TRBJ2-7. The germline CDR1 and CDR2 sequences are MGHRA and YSYEKL. This CDR3 contains 16 residues. The CDR3 sequence: CASSQDIGGSTYEQYF.